This T cell receptor beta chain was recorded in a study of cytotoxic CD8 clonotypes in ibrutinib-treated CLL. Study context: Each sample contained, on average, under 270,000 productive templates and 94,082 productive rearrangements. Study observations and caveats: Baseline values of clonality outstripped age-matched healthy donors and followed circulating CD8+ T-cell counts. Upon ibrutinib response clonality rose, and upon progression it fell back toward baseline.

To note about this clone: The antigen remains undetermined.

V dropped 6 bases and J dropped 7; count of bases not matched to a gene: 3. Per germline, CDR1 SNHLY and CDR2 FYNNEI. The CDR3 consists of 13 residues. Profiled with immunoSEQ multiplex PCR; TCRdb holds only in-frame clones, not every one. The table includes under 200,000 clones, approximately 80% detected once. The V and J genes are TRBV2 and TRBJ2-2; 9 bases map to TRBD2. Sequenced here: PBMCs, sampled after 24 months of ibrutinib treatment. This receptor was taken from a human donor with chronic lymphocytic leukemia. Written as DNA, the CDR3 is TGTGCCAGCAGCGGGACTAGCATCGGGGAGCTGTTTTTT. Residues: CASSGTSIGELFF. Using reference TRBV2 and TRBJ2-2 for the parts outside the CDR3, the full variable domain is EPEVTQTPSHQVTQMGQEVILRCVPISNHLYFYWYRQILGQKVEFLVSFYNNEISEKSEIFDDQFSVERPDGSNFTLKIRSTKLEDSAMYFCASSGTSIGELFFGEGSRLTVL.